These T cell receptor beta chains were read from a single sample in a study of blood T cell repertoires in COVID-19. TCRdb keeps only in-frame clones here, not all; method: immunoSEQ multiplex PCR. Of some 120,000 clones in the sample, around nine tenths were seen once. Input material: peripheral blood. These TCRs come from a man over 45 with COVID-19, enrolled during active disease. The CDR3 runs from the conserved cysteine through the conserved F or W. D genes are given only for firm matches. For some rows the clone size is stated as once, few or many, or as a class when expanded; others skip it.

TRBJ2-1 | 13 | TRBV10-3 | NA | TRBD1 | CAVSGGLITEQFF | TGTGCCGTATCAGGGGGCCTCATAACTGAGCAGTTCTTC
TRBJ1-2 | 14 | TRBV4-3 | NA | NA | CASSQGRDIYGYTF | TGCGCCAGCAGCCAAGGACGGGATATCTATGGCTACACCTTC
TRBJ1-5 | 15 | TRBV6-5 | NA | TRBD1 | CASGQGARSNQPQHF | TGTGCCAGCGGACAGGGGGCGAGGAGCAATCAGCCCCAGCATTTT
TRBJ2-7 | 14 | TRBV9 | NA | NA | CASSVQGDSYEQYF | TGTGCCAGCAGCGTGCAGGGTGACTCCTACGAGCAGTACTTC
TRBJ2-1 | 14 | TRBV4-1 | NA | TRBD1 | CASSLGTGYNEQFF | TGCGCCAGCAGCCTAGGGACAGGGTACAATGAGCAGTTCTTC
TRBJ2-1 | 15 | TRBV4-2 | NA | TRBD2 | CASSQQLADYNEQFF | TGTGCCAGCAGCCAACAACTAGCGGACTACAATGAGCAGTTCTTC
TRBJ1-4 | 19 | TRBV30 | few | NA | CAWSVPRMWISATNEKLFF | TGTGCCTGGAGCGTCCCTAGGATGTGGATTTCAGCAACTAATGAAAAACTGTTTTTT
TRBJ2-1 | 13 | TRBV6-5 | NA | NA | CASSAQTYNEQFF | TGTGCCAGCAGCGCGCAAACCTACAATGAGCAGTTCTTC
TRBJ2-5 | 16 | TRBV28 | NA | TRBD2 | CASSREKREREETQYF | TGTGCCAGCAGTAGGGAGAAGCGGGAGAGGGAAGAGACCCAGTACTTC
TRBJ1-1 | 14 | TRBV27 | NA | NA | CASSLDSSGTEAFF | TGTGCCAGCAGTCTGGACAGTTCGGGCACTGAAGCTTTCTTT
TRBJ2-7 | 14 | TRBV24-1 | NA | TRBD1 | CATSVPGQSYEQYF | TGTGCCACCAGTGTACCGGGACAGTCCTACGAGCAGTACTTC
TRBJ2-5 | 15 | TRBV7-2 | NA | TRBD2 | CASSLGTSGTETQYF | TGTGCCAGCAGCTTAGGGACTAGCGGGACAGAGACCCAGTACTTC
TRBJ1-3 | 16 | TRBV2 | NA | NA | CASRNLAGQVGNTIYF | TGTGCCAGCCGTAACTTAGCGGGACAAGTTGGAAACACCATATATTTT
TRBJ2-5 | 13 | TRBV29-1 | NA | NA | CSVDERIQETQYF | TGCAGCGTTGACGAGCGCATCCAAGAGACCCAGTACTTC
TRBJ2-5 | 14 | TRBV5-4 | NA | TRBD1 | CASSPGTEGETQYF | TGTGCCAGCAGTCCCGGGACAGAGGGGGAGACCCAGTACTTC
TRBJ2-1 | 15 | TRBV27 | NA | NA | CASSLSGNYYNEQFF | TGTGCCAGCAGTTTATCCGGGAACTATTACAATGAGCAGTTCTTC
TRBJ2-1 | 15 | TRBV19 | NA | TRBD2 | CASSRPSGAYNEQFF | TGTGCCAGTAGTAGGCCTAGCGGGGCCTACAATGAGCAGTTCTTC
TRBJ2-1 | 12 | TRBV5-6 | NA | NA | CASSGTGYEQFF | TGTGCCAGCAGCGGGACTGGGTATGAGCAGTTCTTC
TRBJ1-2 | 15 | TRBV30 | NA | TRBD1 | CAWSLDRGQDYGYTF | TGTGCCTGGAGTCTCGACAGGGGGCAGGACTATGGCTACACCTTC
TRBJ2-5 | 15 | TRBV7-2 | NA | TRBD2 | CASSPTSASGETQYF | TGTGCCAGCAGCCCGACTAGCGCCTCAGGGGAGACCCAGTACTTC
TRBJ1-6 | 14 | TRBV7-2 | once | TRBD1 | CASSSRQGDSPLHF | TGTGCCAGCAGCTCCCGACAGGGGGATTCACCCCTCCACTTT
TRBJ2-1 | 16 | TRBV2 | NA | TRBD2 | CASRFIAGGIGNEQFF | TGTGCCAGCAGATTTATAGCGGGAGGAATTGGCAATGAGCAGTTCTTC
TRBJ2-2 | 14 | TRBV3-1/TRBV3-2 | NA | NA | CASSPSAVTGELFF | TGTGCCAGCAGCCCTTCGGCGGTAACCGGGGAGCTGTTTTTT
TRBJ1-2 | 17 | TRBV27 | NA | TRBD1 | CASSQYGTGDSNYGYTF | TGTGCCAGCAGTCAGTACGGGACAGGGGACTCTAACTATGGCTACACCTTC
TRBJ2-7 | 15 | TRBV18 | NA | TRBD1 | CASSPPDRAVREQYF | TGTGCCAGCTCACCCCCGGACAGGGCGGTGAGGGAGCAGTACTTC
TRBJ2-1 | 15 | TRBV20-1 | NA | TRBD2 | CSASGLAGGYNEQFF | TGCAGTGCTAGTGGACTAGCGGGAGGCTACAATGAGCAGTTCTTC
TRBJ2-5 | 14 | TRBV19 | NA | NA | CASSISAGQETQYF | TGTGCCAGTAGTATCAGTGCAGGACAAGAGACCCAGTACTTC
TRBJ2-7 | 13 | TRBV7-2 | NA | NA | CASSGRASYEQYF | TGTGCCAGCAGTGGGCGGGCCTCCTACGAGCAGTACTTC
TRBJ2-7 | 15 | TRBV19 | NA | TRBD2 | CATRISGTKIYEQYF | TGTGCCACTCGAATCTCCGGGACTAAAATCTACGAGCAGTACTTC
TRBJ1-2 | 13 | TRBV7-9 | NA | NA | CASSLQSNYGYTF | TGTGCCAGCAGCTTACAGTCTAACTATGGCTACACCTTC
TRBJ1-2 | 13 | TRBV12-3/TRBV12-4 | NA | NA | CASSPDRPYGYTF | TGTGCCAGCAGTCCGGACAGACCTTATGGCTACACCTTC
TRBJ1-1 | 13 | TRBV5-1 | NA | TRBD1 | CASRLGQSTEAFF | TGCGCCAGCAGGCTGGGACAGTCCACTGAAGCTTTCTTT
TRBJ1-2 | 13 | TRBV14 | NA | NA | CASSHKGVDGYTF | TGTGCCAGCAGCCACAAGGGGGTTGATGGCTACACCTTC
TRBJ2-3 | 14 | TRBV29-1 | NA | TRBD2 | CSVGVAGGLDTQYF | TGCAGCGTTGGGGTAGCGGGAGGATTAGATACGCAGTATTTT
TRBJ1-5 | 15 | TRBV19 | once | NA | CASSTTTGSSQPQHF | TGTGCCAGTAGTACTACGACAGGTTCGAGTCAGCCCCAGCATTTT